One sample yielded the 24 T cell receptor beta chains listed below, sequenced in a study of T cell repertoires in cytomegalovirus infection. Which antigens these TCRs recognize remains unknown. TCRdb reprocessed the reads via MiXCR and lists one record per CDR3 protein. The sample holds about a million distinct CDR3 sequences, about a third seen once. Sample: cultured CD8+ T cells from PBMCs, taken from culture after CMV antigen stimulation. The receptors shown here come from a human donor in good health (CMV status not recorded). Some clones in this sample may be carry-over from other donors' samples.

This sequence joins TRBV24-1 and TRBJ1-1; a weak D match, TRBD1 (6 bases). Germline values: CDR1 KGHDR, CDR2 SFDVKD. This CDR3 has 14 amino acids. Trimming removed 4 bases at V and 3 bases at J, with 11 bases between. The chain's CDR3 is CATSDQGQDTEAFF. The CDR3 DNA reads as TGTGCCACCAGTGACCAGGGGCAAGACACTGAAGCTTTCTTT.

There are a few counts of this clonotype. V gene TRBV6-2 or TRBV6-3 combines with J gene TRBJ1-2; D possibly corresponds to TRBD1 (6 bases). Trimming left V 0 bases short and J 5 bases short, with 16 bases between. CDR1 and CDR2 from the germline V gene are MNHEY and SVGEGT. This CDR3 spans 16 amino acids. In nucleotides, the CDR3 is TGTGCCAGCAGTTACTCGTTCGGGGACAACTTGTATGGCTACACCTTC. Its protein product is CASSYSFGDNLYGYTF.

This chain links TRBV12-3 or TRBV12-4 with TRBJ1-2; D is undetermined. With 5 bases removed from V and 4 bases from J, the gap between germline ends came to 17 bases. The CDR3 spans 15 residues. The CDR3 spells CASSTVQAEVYGYTF. The DNA for the CDR3 is TGTGCCAGCAGTACCGTGCAGGCAGAGGTCTATGGCTACACCTTC.

The chain combines TRBV29-1 with TRBJ2-1, with D possibly matching TRBD2 (6 bases). CDR1 is SQVTM, CDR2 ANQGSEA, per germline. The ends were cut back, 8 bases at V and 4 bases at J, with 15 bases in the middle. This CDR3 is built from 13 residues. CDR3 coding DNA: TGCAGCTCCCGTGGAGGGGAATACAATGAGCAGTTCTTC. Its protein is CSSRGGEYNEQFF.

This clonotype was found many times. This chain joins TRBV18 and TRBJ1-4; 8 bases match TRBD1. Germline V gives CDR1 KGHSH, CDR2 LQKENI. This CDR3 contains 13 residues. Trimming at V came to 7 bases and at J to 8 bases, leaving 6 bases not matched to a gene. The CDR3 here is CASWGRGHEKLFF. The CDR3 DNA follows: TGTGCCAGCTGGGGCAGGGGGCACGAAAAACTGTTTTTT.

This clonotype was picked up a small number of times. The CDR3 bases are TGTGCCAGCAGTTTAGGCGGATTCAACTATGGCTACACCTTC. Protein sequence: CASSLGGFNYGYTF. The gene calls are TRBV27 and TRBJ1-2; no reliable D call. The CDR3 sequence is 14 residues long. Germline V CDR1 and CDR2: MNHEY, SMNVEV (reference sequence). V was pared by 2 bases and J by 2 bases, with 9 bases between.

Points on this clonotype: An end of the junction differs from the germline gene, which may be a read error. CDR3 amino acids: CVSSLGLAGSMRVIEQFF. CDR3 DNA: TGTGTCAGCAGCTTAGGACTAGCGGGGTCGATGAGGGTTATTGAGCAGTTCTTC. This sequence joins TRBV7-8 and TRBJ2-1, with 12 bases lining up with TRBD2. This CDR3 is 18 amino acids long. Germline CDR1 SGHVS, CDR2 FQNEAQ. Filled out from reference TRBV7-8 and TRBJ2-1, the complete variable domain reads GAGVSQSPRYKVAKRGQDVALRCDPISGHVSLFWYQQALGQGPEFLTYFQNEAQLDKSGLPSDRFFAERPEGSVSTLKIQRTQQEDSAVYLCVSSLGLAGSMRVIEQFFGPGTRLTVL.

This chain joins TRBV6-6 and TRBJ2-5; D gene uncertain. V gave up 3 bases and J gave up 5 bases, with 1 base separating them. Germline CDR1 is MNHNY and CDR2 is SVGAGI (reference sequence). The CDR3 covers 10 residues. The CDR3 DNA sequence: TGTGCCAGCAGTTATGAGACCCAGTACTTC. The encoded protein is CASSYETQYF.

The chain employs TRBV7-6 and TRBJ1-2; TRBD1 is a possible D gene (6 bases). There are 16 residues in the CDR3. Trimming cost V 5 bases and J 0 bases, with 16 bases left between them. Germline V gene lookup returns CDR1 SGHVS and CDR2 FNYEAQ. This chain's CDR3 is CASSVLGGRTNYGYTF. The CDR3 nucleotides are TGTGCCAGCAGCGTCCTAGGGGGGCGAACTAACTATGGCTACACCTTC.

The genes are TRBV20-1 and TRBJ2-7; 9 nucleotides match TRBD2. Germline trimming cut 5 bases from V and 4 bases from J; bases unmatched to any gene: 9. Germline CDR1 and CDR2: DFQATT and SNEGSKA (reference sequence). This CDR3 is 14 amino acids long. The CDR3 DNA sequence: TGCAGTGCTCGTGGGCGGGGGGGTTTGTACGAGCAGTACTTC. Translated, it gives CSARGRGGLYEQYF.

This chain joins TRBV6-6 and TRBJ2-7; D might be TRBD2 (5 bases). The CDR3 length is 13 residues. Germline V gene sequence: CDR1 MNHNY, CDR2 SVGAGI (reference sequence). The V end was cut by 7 bases, the J end by 3 bases, with 13 bases between. The CDR3 here is CASTGLGVYEQYV. Here the CDR3 DNA reads TGTGCCAGCACTGGATTGGGAGTCTACGAGCAGTACGTC.

This chain uses TRBV5-1 with TRBJ2-1, with 10 bases that match TRBD1. The J segment lost 8 bases and the V segment lost 6 bases, leaving 11 bases of the junction unmatched. CDR3 length equals 15 residues. CDR1 is SGHRS and CDR2 is YFSETQ in the germline V gene. DNA of the CDR3: TGCGCCAGCAACCACGGGACAGGGGTCGGGGATGAGCAGTTCTTC. Its translation is CASNHGTGVGDEQFF.

This chain's CDR3 is CASGPIRGDEQFF. In DNA, the CDR3 is TGTGCCAGTGGTCCTATTCGTGGCGATGAGCAGTTCTTC. The V gene is TRBV19, the J gene TRBJ2-1; D is unclear. V lost 8 bases and J lost 8, with 16 bases in between. The CDR3 runs 13 residues. Germline V gene sequence: CDR1 LNHDA, CDR2 SQIVND (reference sequence).

The chain combines TRBV19 with TRBJ2-6; D is perhaps TRBD1 (5 bases). The ends were cut back, 2 bases at V and 0 bases at J, with 17 bases in the middle. Germline V lookup: CDR1 LNHDA, CDR2 SQIVND (reference sequence). The CDR3 sequence is 19 residues long. The CDR3 region is CASSISWGPPLSGANVLTF. The DNA for the CDR3 is TGTGCCAGTAGTATAAGCTGGGGCCCCCCCCTCTCTGGGGCCAACGTCCTGACTTTC.

The table lists this clonotype with a few counts. The V gene is TRBV6-4, the J gene TRBJ2-3, with D maybe TRBD1 (7 bases). This CDR3 comprises 17 residues. The ends were cut back, 0 bases at V and 4 bases at J, with 17 bases in the middle. Germline CDR1 and CDR2: MRHNA and SNTAGT. The CDR3 region is CASSDSSRGAAADTQYF. The CDR3, as DNA: TGTGCCAGCAGTGACTCTTCCAGGGGGGCTGCGGCAGATACGCAGTATTTT.

This sequence joins TRBV4-1 and TRBJ2-7, with D perhaps matching TRBD1 (7 bases). Germline V gene data show CDR1 as MGHRA and CDR2 as YSYEKL. Between the trimmed V and J ends, which lost 1 base and 0 bases, there was a span of 19 bases. The CDR3 runs to 18 residues. CDR3 nucleotide sequence: TGCGCCAGCAGCCAAGGTTGGAATCAGGGGGGACTCTCCTACGAGCAGTACGTC. Protein: CASSQGWNQGGLSYEQYV.

This clonotype was observed a few times. This chain uses TRBV27 with TRBJ2-3; 9 bases match TRBD1. CDR1 MNHEY and CDR2 SMNVEV come from the germline V gene (reference sequence). The CDR3 is made up of 16 amino acids. Unmatched junction bases numbered 4, after V lost 0 bases and J lost 3 bases. This chain's CDR3 is CASSLSRTGATDTQYF. CDR3 nucleotides: TGTGCCAGCAGTTTATCCCGGACAGGGGCTACAGATACGCAGTATTTT.

CDR3 coding DNA: TGCGCCAGCAGCCAAGACCTGGGGGCAGGGGGCCTTATTCGGGGTGGCTACACCTTC. It encodes CASSQDLGAGGLIRGGYTF. The chain uses TRBV4-3 and TRBJ1-2, with 8 bases that match TRBD1. Trimming at V came to 0 bases and at J to 7 bases, leaving 19 bases not matched to a gene. The CDR3 is 19 residues long. Germline V gene data show CDR1 as LGHNA and CDR2 as YSLEER.

This clonotype occurred a few times. This sequence joins TRBV4-1 and TRBJ2-7, with 7 bases aligning to TRBD2. The CDR3 has 17 amino acids. The ends lost 3 bases at V and 0 bases at J; junction bases unmatched: 11. The germline gives CDR1 MGHRA, CDR2 YSYEKL. The DNA of the CDR3 is TGCGCCAGCAGCCAGCGGGGAGGGCGGCTAAGCTCCTACGAGCAGTACTTC. It encodes CASSQRGGRLSSYEQYF.

This clonotype was counted between two and nine times. This chain uses TRBV4-1 with TRBJ2-5; the match to TRBD2 covers 7 bases. The CDR3 runs 18 residues. Germline CDR1 is MGHRA and CDR2 is YSYEKL. The V gene end was trimmed by 1 base and the J gene end by 2 bases; junction bases not matched to a gene: 13. This chain's CDR3 is CASSQVIPGTIIQETQYF. For the CDR3, the DNA is TGCGCCAGCAGCCAAGTGATTCCCGGGACTATTATTCAAGAGACCCAGTACTTC.

This rearrangement joins TRBV7-2 to TRBJ1-5, with D perhaps matching TRBD1 (5 bases). Germline V gene data show CDR1 as SGHTA and CDR2 as FQGNSA. Trimming took off 5 bases at V and 7 bases at J, with 15 bases between the two ends. The CDR3 loop spans 14 amino acids. The CDR3 DNA is TGTGCCAGCAGCCCTCCGGGGGACGACCAGCCCCAGCATTTT. Translation gives CASSPPGDDQPQHF.

V is TRBV19 and J is TRBJ1-1, with TRBD1 matching over 7 bases. Trimming removed 3 bases from V and 8 bases from J; junction bases left unmatched: 12. The CDR3 contains 15 residues. Germline V gene data show CDR1 as LNHDA and CDR2 as SQIVND (reference sequence). The CDR3 coding sequence is TGTGCCAGTAGTATTGGAGACAGGGTTGCATTGGAAGCTTTCTTT. Amino acid sequence: CASSIGDRVALEAFF.

This clonotype has a single count. A much larger clone differs by one base, so this may be a read error. The chain uses TRBV7-6 and TRBJ1-5, with D unresolved. The CDR3 has 15 amino acids. With 10 bases removed from V and 2 bases from J, the gap between germline ends came to 18 bases. Germline V gene data show CDR1 as SGHVS and CDR2 as FNYEAQ. The CDR3 reads CANSEGPEGNQPQHF. CDR3 sequence (DNA): TGTGCCAACAGTGAAGGGCCCGAGGGCAATCAGCCCCAGCATTTT.

The V gene is TRBV5-5, the J gene TRBJ2-7; D may be TRBD2 (5 bases). Between the trimmed V and J ends, which lost 0 bases and 2 bases, there was a span of 12 bases. This CDR3 is built from 15 residues. Germline assignment: CDR1 SGHKS and CDR2 YYEKEE (reference sequence). In DNA form, the CDR3 reads TGTGCCAGCAGCTTGGCCGCCAGGACTGCCTACGAGCAGTACTTC. It translates to CASSLAARTAYEQYF.